Below, 9 T cell receptor beta chains from the same sample are listed, as sequenced in a study of monozygotic twins with inflammatory bowel disease. TCRdb reanalyzed the 5' RACE reads, giving one entry per CDR3 protein sequence and no DNA. Its table lists some 160,000 distinct CDR3 sequences. The sample taken for sequencing was blood. Source of these receptors: a human donor with ulcerative colitis or Crohn's disease, or a healthy co-twin of an affected twin (not recorded which).

The chain links TRBV6-2 or TRBV6-3 to TRBJ1-5; with no DNA, the TCRdb D assignment of TRBD1 cannot be verified. Germline CDR1 reads MNHEY; CDR2 reads SVGEGT. CDR3 length: 14 amino acids. This CDR3 reads CASSRDSFNQPQHF.

This sequence joins TRBV15 and TRBJ2-3; lacking DNA, the TRBD2 call made by TCRdb goes unchecked. The CDR3 totals 15 residues. The germline CDR1 and CDR2 sequences are LNHNV and YYDKDF (reference sequence). The CDR3 spells CATSFYGPSTDTQYF.

This chain connects TRBV12-3 or TRBV12-4 to TRBJ1-6; TCRdb outputs TRBD1, but without DNA this stays unchecked. The CDR3 sequence is 15 residues long. CDR3 loop: CASSTGTTFNSPLHF.

The V call is TRBV28, the J call TRBJ2-7; there is no DNA to check the TCRdb D call of TRBD2. The CDR3 sequence is 17 residues long. CDR1 is MDHEN, CDR2 SYDVKM, per germline. Here the CDR3 reads CASSLFSNLRGSYEQYF.

The chain couples TRBV5-1 to TRBJ2-7; absent DNA, TCRdb's TRBD2 call cannot be checked. The CDR3 covers 14 residues. CDR1 SGHRS and CDR2 YFSETQ come from the germline V gene. Here the CDR3 reads CASSETTYTYEQYF.

CDR3 sequence: CASSLRQELSGNTIYF. The gene calls are TRBV9 and TRBJ1-3; checking the TCRdb D call of TRBD1 is not possible without DNA. The V gene's germline CDR1 is SGDLS and CDR2 YYNGEE. The CDR3 is made up of 16 amino acids.

J is TRBJ2-3 and V is TRBV3-1. The length of the CDR3 is 14 residues. CDR1 is LGHDT, CDR2 YNNKEL, per germline (reference sequence). The CDR3 sequence: CASSQEASTDTQYF.

The chain combines TRBV20-1 with TRBJ1-2; TCRdb gives TRBD1 as the D gene, but with no DNA this cannot be confirmed. Per the germline V gene, CDR1 is DFQATT and CDR2 is SNEGSKA (reference sequence). The CDR3 has 12 amino acids. CDR3 sequence: CSAIGTGEGYTF.

This chain joins TRBV5-1 and TRBJ2-1; the TCRdb D gene call, TRBD1, has no DNA to confirm it. This CDR3 has 15 residues. Germline V gene sequence: CDR1 SGHRS, CDR2 YFSETQ. CDR3 in amino acids: CASREWGAANNEQFF.